This T cell receptor beta chain was documented in a study of control samples from healthy donors and cancer patients. This clone came up once. Germline lookup yields CDR1 SGHTA and CDR2 FQGTGA. The CDR3 covers 15 residues. V was pared by 2 bases and J by 2 bases, with 11 bases between. Only in-frame clones appear in the TCRdb table, and some are missing; sequencing was by immunoSEQ multiplex PCR. The table records some 190,000 clones, roughly nine tenths of them present only once. Sequenced: blood. The chain recombines TRBV7-3 with TRBJ2-3, with TRBD1 as a possible D gene (6 bases). The TCR sequence derives from a young man in good health. The CDR3 here is CASSLGQLNTDTQYF. In nucleotides, the CDR3 is TGTGCCAGCAGCTTAGGACAGCTTAACACAGATACGCAGTATTTT.